This T cell receptor (beta chain) was identified during a study of blood T cell repertoires in COVID-19. In the authors' workflow: Amplification of reference gene primers was used by the study to estimate nucleated cell counts. The table came from immunoSEQ multiplex PCR; TCRdb's copy has only in-frame clones and leaves some out. The D gene and trimming were derived from the DNA, and the V and J assignments and clone size from that table. In the table there are 350,000 to 400,000 clones, under 90% of which are singletons. Each participant's cohort was designated according to participant-reported clinical history. The CDR3 is 14 residues long. Per the germline V gene, CDR1 is MNHEY and CDR2 is SMNVEV (reference sequence). The junction had 4 bases not matched to a gene; V was cut back by 5 bases and J by 4 bases.

Sequenced material: PBMCs or T cells enriched from blood (not recorded which). This TCR was sampled from a woman aged 25 to 39 who had recovered from COVID-19. The rearrangement links TRBV27 to TRBJ1-5, with 8 bases fitting TRBD1. The CDR3 reads CASSPGTGNQPQHF. The CDR3, as DNA: TGTGCCAGCAGTCCAGGGACAGGAAATCAGCCCCAGCATTTT.